Described below is a single T cell receptor beta chain sequence and its context. Its target is unknown. The entry originates in a study of blood T cells in healthy people across ages. The draw of peripheral blood yielded roughly 9.1 milliliters from each donor. CDR3 length: 15 amino acids. In germline, CDR1 is MNHEY, CDR2 SMNVEV (reference sequence). V lost 0 bases, J lost 7 bases, and 7 bases stayed unmatched. Study-wide results and caveats: Across the age range, TCR beta diversity per million T cells fell in a roughly linear way.

A second PCR of 7 to 11 cycles used a sample-barcoded 5' primer and a J-beta primer mix. MiXCR, applied by TCRdb to the 5' RACE reads, yields one record per CDR3 protein. Of over 1,500,000 distinct CDR3 sequences detected, about two fifths appear once; the ten largest clones hold more than 20%. The origin of this receptor is a human donor in good health. The sequenced material came from blood. The chain recombines TRBV27 with TRBJ1-2, with TRBD1 matching 8 bases. CDR3 sequence: CASSLSPGGFRGYTF. The CDR3 nucleotides read TGTGCCAGCAGTTTATCCCCAGGGGGCTTCCGTGGCTACACCTTC.